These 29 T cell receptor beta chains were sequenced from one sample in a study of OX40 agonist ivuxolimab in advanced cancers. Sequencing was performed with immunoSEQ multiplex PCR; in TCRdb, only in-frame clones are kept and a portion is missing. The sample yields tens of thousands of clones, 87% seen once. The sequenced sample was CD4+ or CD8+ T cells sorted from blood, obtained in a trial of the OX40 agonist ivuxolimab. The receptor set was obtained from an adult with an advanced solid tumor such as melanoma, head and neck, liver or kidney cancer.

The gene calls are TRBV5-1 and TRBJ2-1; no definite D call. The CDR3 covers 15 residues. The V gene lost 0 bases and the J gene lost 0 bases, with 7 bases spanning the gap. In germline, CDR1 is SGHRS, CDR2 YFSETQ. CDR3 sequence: CASSLVLDSYNEQFF. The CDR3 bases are TGCGCCAGCAGCTTGGTCCTCGACTCCTACAATGAGCAGTTCTTC.

The chain's CDR3 is CASSESTGDYGYTF. The CDR3 DNA follows: TGCGCCAGCAGCGAGTCAACGGGGGACTATGGCTACACCTTC. The rearrangement links TRBV5-1 to TRBJ1-2; possible D gene TRBD1, 5 bases. CDR1 is SGHRS and CDR2 is YFSETQ in the germline V gene. Trimming removed 4 bases at V and 3 bases at J, with 13 bases between. The CDR3 covers 14 residues.

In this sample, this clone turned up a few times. For the CDR3, the DNA is TGCAGCGTTGAAGAAGGTGGTACTGAAGCTTTCTTT. Amino acids: CSVEEGGTEAFF. This sequence joins TRBV29-1 and TRBJ1-1, with unresolved D. CDR3 length: 12 residues. Germline CDR1 SQVTM, CDR2 ANQGSEA. The germline V and J ends were trimmed by 0 bases and 5 bases, with 7 bases remaining between them.

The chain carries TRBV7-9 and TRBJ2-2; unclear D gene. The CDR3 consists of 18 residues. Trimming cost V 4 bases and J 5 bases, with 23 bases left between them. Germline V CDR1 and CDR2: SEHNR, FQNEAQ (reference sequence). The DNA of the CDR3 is TGTGCCAGCAGCTCTCGTAAGAGCAGCTGGTTTGAGACCGGGGAGCTGTTTTTT. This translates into CASSSRKSSWFETGELFF.

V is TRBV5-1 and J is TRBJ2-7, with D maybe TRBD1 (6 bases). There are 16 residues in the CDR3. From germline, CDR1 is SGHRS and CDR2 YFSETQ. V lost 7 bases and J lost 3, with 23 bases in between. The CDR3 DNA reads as TGCGCCAGCGGTCTCTACAATTCAGGGGAGAACTACGAGCAGTACTTC. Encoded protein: CASGLYNSGENYEQYF.

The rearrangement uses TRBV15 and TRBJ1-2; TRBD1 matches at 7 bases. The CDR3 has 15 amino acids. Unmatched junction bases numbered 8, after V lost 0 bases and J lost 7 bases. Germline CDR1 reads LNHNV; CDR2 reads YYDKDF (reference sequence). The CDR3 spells CATSRDQGGEGGYTF. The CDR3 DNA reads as TGTGCCACCAGCAGAGACCAGGGGGGGGAAGGTGGCTACACCTTC.

This CDR3 reads CASSEWGQGYGYTF. The CDR3 DNA reads as TGTGCCAGCAGTGAGTGGGGACAGGGCTATGGCTACACCTTC. The genes are TRBV6-1 and TRBJ1-2, with 9 bases identical to TRBD1. The V gene end was trimmed by 3 bases and the J gene end by 4 bases; junction bases not matched to a gene: 3. The length of the CDR3 is 14 residues. Per the germline V gene, CDR1 is MNHNS and CDR2 is SASEGT.

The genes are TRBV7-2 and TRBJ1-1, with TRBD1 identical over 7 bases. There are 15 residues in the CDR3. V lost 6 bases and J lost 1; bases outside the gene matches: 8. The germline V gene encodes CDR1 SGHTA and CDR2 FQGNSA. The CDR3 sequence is CASSYPGTANTEAFF. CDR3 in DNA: TGTGCCAGCAGTTACCCCGGGACAGCGAACACTGAAGCTTTCTTT.

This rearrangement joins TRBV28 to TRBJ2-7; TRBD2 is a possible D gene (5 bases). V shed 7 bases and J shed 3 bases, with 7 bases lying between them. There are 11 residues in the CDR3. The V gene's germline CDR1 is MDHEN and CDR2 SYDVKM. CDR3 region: CASTRGYEQYF. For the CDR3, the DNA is TGTGCCAGCACCCGGGGCTACGAGCAGTACTTC.

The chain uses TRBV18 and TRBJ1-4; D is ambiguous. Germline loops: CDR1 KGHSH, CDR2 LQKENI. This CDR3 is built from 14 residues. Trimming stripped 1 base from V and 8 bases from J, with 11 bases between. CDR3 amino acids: CASSPRHSGEKLFF. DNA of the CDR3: TGTGCCAGCTCACCACGCCACTCTGGGGAAAAACTGTTTTTT.

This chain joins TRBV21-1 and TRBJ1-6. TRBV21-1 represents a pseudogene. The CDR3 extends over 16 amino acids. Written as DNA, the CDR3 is TGTGCCAGCAGCACCCCGGTTAGGTCTAGGCGTTCACCCCTCCACTTT. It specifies CASSTPVRSRRSPLHF.

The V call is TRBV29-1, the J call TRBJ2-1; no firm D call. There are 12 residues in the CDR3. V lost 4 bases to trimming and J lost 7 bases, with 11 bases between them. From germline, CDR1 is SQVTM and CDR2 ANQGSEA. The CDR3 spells CSVVPGLNEQFF. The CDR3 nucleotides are TGCAGCGTTGTACCTGGCTTGAATGAGCAGTTCTTC.

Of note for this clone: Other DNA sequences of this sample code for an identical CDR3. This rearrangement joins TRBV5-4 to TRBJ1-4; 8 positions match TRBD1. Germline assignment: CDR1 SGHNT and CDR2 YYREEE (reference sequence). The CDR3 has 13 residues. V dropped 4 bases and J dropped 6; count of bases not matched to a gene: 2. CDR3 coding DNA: TGTGCCAGCAGCCTGGACAGGGATGAAAAACTGTTTTTT. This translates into CASSLDRDEKLFF.

CDR3 in amino acids: CASTPNGNNQEKLFF. CDR3 DNA: TGTGCCAGCACCCCCAATGGAAACAATCAAGAAAAACTGTTTTTT. This chain uses TRBV6-1 with TRBJ1-4; D is undetermined. V was cut by 7 bases and J by 8 bases, with 20 bases left in between. The V gene's germline CDR1 is MNHNS and CDR2 SASEGT. The CDR3 runs to 15 residues.

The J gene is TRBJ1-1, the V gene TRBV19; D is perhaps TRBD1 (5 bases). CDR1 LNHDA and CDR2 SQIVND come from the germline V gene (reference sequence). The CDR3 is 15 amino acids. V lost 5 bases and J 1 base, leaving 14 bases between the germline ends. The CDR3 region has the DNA TGTGCCAGTAGTCCGGCGGGGGTCTCGAACACTGAAGCTTTCTTT. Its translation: CASSPAGVSNTEAFF.

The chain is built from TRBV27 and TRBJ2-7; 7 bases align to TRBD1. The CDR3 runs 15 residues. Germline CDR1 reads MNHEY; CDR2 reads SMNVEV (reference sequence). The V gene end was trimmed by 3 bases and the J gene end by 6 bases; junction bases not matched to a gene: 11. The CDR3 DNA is TGTGCCAGCAGTTTGAAAACCGGGACAGTCCCCGAGCAGTACTTC. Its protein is CASSLKTGTVPEQYF.

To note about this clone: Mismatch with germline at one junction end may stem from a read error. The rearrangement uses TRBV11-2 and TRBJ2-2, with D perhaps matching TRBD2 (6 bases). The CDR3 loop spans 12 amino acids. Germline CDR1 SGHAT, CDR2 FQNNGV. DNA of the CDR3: TGTGCCAGCAGCCCAGGGAACGGGGGAGCTGTTTTT. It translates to CASSPGNGGAVF.

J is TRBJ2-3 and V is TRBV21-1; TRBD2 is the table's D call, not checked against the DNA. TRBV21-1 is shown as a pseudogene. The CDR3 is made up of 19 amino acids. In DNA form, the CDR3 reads TGTGCCAGCAGCTTTCTAACCCGGACTAGCGGGCGCGGCACAGATACGCAGTATTTT. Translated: CASSFLTRTSGRGTDTQYF.

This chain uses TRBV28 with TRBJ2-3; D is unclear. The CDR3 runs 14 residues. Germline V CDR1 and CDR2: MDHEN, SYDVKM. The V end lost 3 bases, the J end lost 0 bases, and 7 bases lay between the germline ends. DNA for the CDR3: TGTGCCAGCAGTTTGGGCGGTAGCACAGATACGCAGTATTTT. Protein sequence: CASSLGGSTDTQYF.

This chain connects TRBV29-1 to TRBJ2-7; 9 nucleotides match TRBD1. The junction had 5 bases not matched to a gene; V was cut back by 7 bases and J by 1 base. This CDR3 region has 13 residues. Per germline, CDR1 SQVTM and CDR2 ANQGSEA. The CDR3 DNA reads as TGCAGCGCCAGACAGGGGGGTTCCTACGAGCAGTACTTC. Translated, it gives CSARQGGSYEQYF.

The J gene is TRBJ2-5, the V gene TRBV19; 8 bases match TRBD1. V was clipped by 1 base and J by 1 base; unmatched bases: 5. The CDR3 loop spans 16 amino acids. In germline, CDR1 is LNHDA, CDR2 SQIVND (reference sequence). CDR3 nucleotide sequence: TGTGCCAGTAGTATAGTGCAGGGGGCTGTCCAAGAGACCCAGTACTTC. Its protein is CASSIVQGAVQETQYF.

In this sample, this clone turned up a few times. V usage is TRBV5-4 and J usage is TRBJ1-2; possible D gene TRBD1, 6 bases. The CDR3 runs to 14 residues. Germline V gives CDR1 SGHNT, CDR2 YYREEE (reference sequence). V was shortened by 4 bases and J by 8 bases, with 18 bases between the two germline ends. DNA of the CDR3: TGTGCCAGCAGCCCCCCAAAAGGGGGAGTAGGCTACACCTTC. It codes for CASSPPKGGVGYTF. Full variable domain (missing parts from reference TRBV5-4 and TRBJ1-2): ETGVTQSPTHLIKTRGQQVTLRCSSQSGHNTVSWYQQALGQGPQFIFQYYREEENGRGNFPPRFSGLQFPNYSSELNVNALELDDSALYLCASSPPKGGVGYTFGSGTRLTVV.

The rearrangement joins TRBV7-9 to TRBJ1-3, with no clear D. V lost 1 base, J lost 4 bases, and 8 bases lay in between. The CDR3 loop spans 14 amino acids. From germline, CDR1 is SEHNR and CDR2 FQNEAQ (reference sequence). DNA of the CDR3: TGTGCCAGCAGCTTAGGGGTTCGGGGAAACACCATATATTTT. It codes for CASSLGVRGNTIYF.

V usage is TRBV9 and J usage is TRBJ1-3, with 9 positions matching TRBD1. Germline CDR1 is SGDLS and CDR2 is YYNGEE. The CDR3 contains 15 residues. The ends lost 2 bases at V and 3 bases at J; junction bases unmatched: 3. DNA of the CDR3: TGTGCCAGCAGCGTTACAGGGGGCGGTGGAAACACCATATATTTT. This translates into CASSVTGGGGNTIYF.

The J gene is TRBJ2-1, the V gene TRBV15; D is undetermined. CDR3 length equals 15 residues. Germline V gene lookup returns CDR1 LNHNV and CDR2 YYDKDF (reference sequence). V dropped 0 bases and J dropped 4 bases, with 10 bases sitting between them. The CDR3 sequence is CATSRDPTEYNEQFF. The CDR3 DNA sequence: TGTGCCACCAGCAGAGATCCTACGGAATACAATGAGCAGTTCTTC. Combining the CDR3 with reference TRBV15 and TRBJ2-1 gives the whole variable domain DAMVIQNPRYQVTQFGKPVTLSCSQTLNHNVMYWYQQKSSQAPKLLFHYYDKDFNNEADTPDNFQSRRPNTSFCFLDIRSPGLGDTAMYLCATSRDPTEYNEQFFGPGTRLTVL.

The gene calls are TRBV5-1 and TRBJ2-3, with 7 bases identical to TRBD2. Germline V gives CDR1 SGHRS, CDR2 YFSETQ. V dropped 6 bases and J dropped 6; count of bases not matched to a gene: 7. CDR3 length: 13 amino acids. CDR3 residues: CASIPVGGDTQYF. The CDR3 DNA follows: TGCGCCAGCATTCCGGTCGGGGGGGATACGCAGTATTTT.

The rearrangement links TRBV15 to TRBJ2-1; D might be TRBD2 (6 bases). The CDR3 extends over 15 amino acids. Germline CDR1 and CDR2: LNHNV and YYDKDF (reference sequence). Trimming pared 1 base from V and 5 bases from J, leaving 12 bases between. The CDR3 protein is CATSRGFTGDNEQFF. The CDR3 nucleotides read TGTGCCACCAGCAGAGGATTTACGGGGGACAATGAGCAGTTCTTC.

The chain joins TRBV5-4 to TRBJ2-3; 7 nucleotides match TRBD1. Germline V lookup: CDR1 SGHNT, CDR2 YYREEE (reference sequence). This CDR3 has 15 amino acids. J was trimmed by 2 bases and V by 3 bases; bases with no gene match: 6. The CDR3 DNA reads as TGTGCCAGCAGCTCCCGGGACAGCTTCACAGATACGCAGTATTTT. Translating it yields CASSSRDSFTDTQYF.

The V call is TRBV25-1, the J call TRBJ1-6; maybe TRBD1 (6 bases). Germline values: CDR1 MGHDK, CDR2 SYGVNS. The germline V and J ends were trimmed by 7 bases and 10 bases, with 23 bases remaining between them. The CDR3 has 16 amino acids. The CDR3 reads CASTGGQGSWWSPLHF. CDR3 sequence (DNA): TGTGCCAGCACCGGTGGGCAGGGGAGCTGGTGGTCACCCCTCCACTTT.